Each of the 5 T cell receptor beta chains below was sequenced from the same sample in a study of T cell changes during pregnancy in multiple sclerosis. The data were produced by immunoSEQ multiplex PCR, yet TCRdb's version contains in-frame clones alone and is incomplete. In the table there are tens of thousands of clones, approximately 92% of which are singletons. Sequenced material: CD4+ T cells from peripheral blood mononuclear cells, taken after pregnancy. The receptors shown here come from a female donor with multiple sclerosis, enrolled in a pregnancy study.

The chain is built from TRBV6-5 and TRBJ1-1; D remains unclear. Looked up from germline, CDR1 is MNHEY and CDR2 is SVGAGI. Trimming shortened V by 4 bases and J by 2 bases, and 2 bases separated the two germline ends. The CDR3 covers 11 residues. The CDR3 DNA follows: TGTGCCAGCAGTTCTAACACTGAAGCTTTCTTT. It codes for CASSSNTEAFF.

This chain joins TRBV2 and TRBJ2-5; D not resolved. Per germline, CDR1 SNHLY and CDR2 FYNNEI. V was clipped by 4 bases and J by 3 bases, with 9 bases between them. The CDR3 is made up of 13 amino acids. CDR3: CASSGSTEETQYF. DNA of the CDR3: TGTGCCAGCAGTGGGAGTACTGAAGAGACCCAGTACTTC.

V gene TRBV19 combines with J gene TRBJ1-1; 7 nucleotides line up with TRBD1. The germline CDR1 and CDR2 sequences are LNHDA and SQIVND (reference sequence). The CDR3 extends over 16 amino acids. Trimming took 0 bases from V and 4 from J; bases not matched to a gene: 8. The CDR3 loop is CASSIEGRGPGTEAFF. For the CDR3, the DNA is TGTGCCAGTAGTATAGAGGGAAGGGGGCCCGGCACTGAAGCTTTCTTT.

The chain links TRBV4-2 to TRBJ2-3; 8 bases match TRBD1. The V segment lost 4 bases and the J segment 2 bases; nucleotides outside the gene matches: 5. CDR3 length: 15 amino acids. Germline V CDR1 and CDR2: LGHNA, YNFKEQ. The CDR3 reads CASSPGQGFTDTQYF. The DNA of the CDR3 is TGTGCCAGCAGCCCCGGACAGGGATTCACAGATACGCAGTATTTT.

This chain joins TRBV6-6 and TRBJ2-3; D ambiguous. CDR1 is MNHNY and CDR2 is SVGAGI in the germline V gene (reference sequence). The CDR3 sequence is 11 residues long. Trimming stripped 10 bases from V and 3 bases from J, with 8 bases between. DNA for the CDR3: TGTGCCACCCTCAGGACAGATACGCAGTATTTT. This sequence encodes CATLRTDTQYF.